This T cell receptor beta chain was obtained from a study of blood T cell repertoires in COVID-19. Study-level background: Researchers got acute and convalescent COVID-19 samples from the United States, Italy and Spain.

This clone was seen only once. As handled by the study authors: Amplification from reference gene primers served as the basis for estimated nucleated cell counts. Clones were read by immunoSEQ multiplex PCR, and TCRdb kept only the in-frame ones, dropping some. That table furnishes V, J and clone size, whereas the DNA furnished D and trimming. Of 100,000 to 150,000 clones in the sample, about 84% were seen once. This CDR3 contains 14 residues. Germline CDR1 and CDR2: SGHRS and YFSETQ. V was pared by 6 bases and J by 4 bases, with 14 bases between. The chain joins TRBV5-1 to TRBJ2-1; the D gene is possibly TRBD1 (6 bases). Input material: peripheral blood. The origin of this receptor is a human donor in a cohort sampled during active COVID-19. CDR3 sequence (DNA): TGCGCCAGCACCGGACAGCCGGGTTACAATGAGCAGTTCTTC. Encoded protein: CASTGQPGYNEQFF.